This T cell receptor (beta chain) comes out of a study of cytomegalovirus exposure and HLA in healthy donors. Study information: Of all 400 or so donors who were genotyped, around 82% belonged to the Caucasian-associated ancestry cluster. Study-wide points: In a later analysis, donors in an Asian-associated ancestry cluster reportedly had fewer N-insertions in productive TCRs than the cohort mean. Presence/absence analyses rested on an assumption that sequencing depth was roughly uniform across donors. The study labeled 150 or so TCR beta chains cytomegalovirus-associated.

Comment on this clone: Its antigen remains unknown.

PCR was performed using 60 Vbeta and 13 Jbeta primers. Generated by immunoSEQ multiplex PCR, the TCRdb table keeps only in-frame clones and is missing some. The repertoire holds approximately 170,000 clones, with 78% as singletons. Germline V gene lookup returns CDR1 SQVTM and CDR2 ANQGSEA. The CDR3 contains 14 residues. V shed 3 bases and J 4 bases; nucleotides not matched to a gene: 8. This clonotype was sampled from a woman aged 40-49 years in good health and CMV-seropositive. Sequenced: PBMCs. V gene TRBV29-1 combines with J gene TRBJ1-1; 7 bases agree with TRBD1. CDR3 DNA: TGCAGCGTTGAGGTGACAGGGTATTTCACTGAAGCTTTCTTT. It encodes CSVEVTGYFTEAFF.